This T cell receptor (beta chain) is drawn from a study of blood T cell repertoires in COVID-19. Background on the study: The origin of the acute and convalescent COVID-19 samples was the United States, Italy and Spain. Sample material is recorded as cDNA or gDNA derived from T cells, B-cell-depleted T cells, or PBMCs.

Original handling: By means of reference gene primer amplification, nucleated cell counts were estimated. Sequenced by immunoSEQ multiplex PCR; TCRdb stores in-frame clones only, minus some. V and J calls and clone size follow that table, whereas D and trimming were derived from the DNA. The sample lists approximately 290,000 clones; about 85% were seen once. The CDR3 runs 13 residues. J was trimmed by 16 bases and V by 3 bases; bases with no gene match: 14. CDR1 is DFQATT, CDR2 SNEGSKA, per germline (reference sequence). Seattle participants joined during active infection and were tracked over time. The rearrangement links TRBV20-1 to TRBJ1-4; TRBD1 matches at 7 bases. Sequenced material: peripheral blood. The clonotype originates from a human donor with COVID-19, enrolled during active disease. The donor label of this sample is uncertain. CDR3 residues: CSASTGDFGMGFF. The CDR3 region has the DNA TGCAGTGCTAGTACAGGGGATTTCGGTATGGGGTTTTTT.